The rows below give T cell receptor beta chains drawn from one sample of a study of T cell responses to AZD1222 COVID-19 vaccine. Sequencing used immunoSEQ multiplex PCR; TCRdb keeps in-frame clones, though not all of them. The sample shows 90,000 to 95,000 clones, roughly 90% of them seen only once. The sample was peripheral blood, taken 28 days after the second AZD1222 dose. All receptors come from an adult who received the AZD1222 COVID-19 vaccine. Both conserved end residues are part of each CDR3. The D gene is left open where the match is weak. Clone size, where shown, is once, few, many, or a class for clones that have expanded.

d_gene | j_gene | v_gene | abundance | CDR3nt | CDR3aa
TRBD1 | TRBJ2-7 | TRBV11-3 | NA | TGTGCCAGCAGCCCCGGGACAGGGAGGTACGAGCAGTACTTC | CASSPGTGRYEQYF
NA | TRBJ2-7 | TRBV27 | NA | TGTGCCAGCACCCCTGGGGGATCACCTTCCTACGAGCAGTACTTC | CASTPGGSPSYEQYF
NA | TRBJ1-3 | TRBV19 | NA | TGTGCCAGTACTACGATCCGGGACACCATATATTTT | CASTTIRDTIYF
NA | TRBJ1-2 | TRBV5-1 | NA | TGCGCCAGCAGACCCGAGGGGTATGGCTACACCTTC | CASRPEGYGYTF
TRBD1 | TRBJ2-7 | TRBV11-2 | NA | TGTGCCAGCAGCTTAGCGGGACAGCCCTCCTACGAGCAGTACTTC | CASSLAGQPSYEQYF
TRBD2 | TRBJ2-4 | TRBV4-1 | once | TGCGCCAGCAGCCAAGCCTTGAGGCTAGCGGGAGCCCCTCCCAACATTCAGTACTTC | CASSQALRLAGAPPNIQYF
NA | TRBJ2-5 | TRBV9 | NA | TGTGCCAGCAGCGTATCCCTATCGGAGACCCAGTACTTC | CASSVSLSETQYF
NA | TRBJ1-2 | TRBV5-6 | NA | TGTGCCAGCAGCTTGAAACAGTTCGACTATGGCTACACCTTC | CASSLKQFDYGYTF
NA | TRBJ1-2 | TRBV3-1/TRBV3-2 | NA | TGTGCCAGCAGCTCGGACGGGAACTATGGCTACACCTTC | CASSSDGNYGYTF
TRBD1 | TRBJ1-4 | TRBV3-1/TRBV3-2 | NA | TGTGCCAGCAGCCAACCGACAGGGTCTAATGAAAAACTGTTTTTT | CASSQPTGSNEKLFF
NA | TRBJ1-2 | TRBV4-1 | few | TGCGCCAGCAGCCAACAAGAGGGGTATGGCTACACCTTC | CASSQQEGYGYTF
NA | TRBJ1-2 | TRBV28 | NA | TGTGCCAGCAGCCTAGACGGGGGCATATATGGCTACACCTTC | CASSLDGGIYGYTF
NA | TRBJ1-1 | TRBV5-5 | NA | TGTGCCAGCAGCTTGGGTTTCCGGGACCCATCAGGGATGAACACTGAAGCTTTCTTT | CASSLGFRDPSGMNTEAFF
NA | TRBJ2-2 | TRBV5-1 | NA | TGCGCCAGCAGCTTGGGTATCGGGACACTCGCGAACACCGGGGAGCTGTTTTTT | CASSLGIGTLANTGELFF
NA | TRBJ1-6 | TRBV2 | few | TGTGCCAGCAGTGCCAACAGTAATTCACCCCTCCACTTT | CASSANSNSPLHF
NA | TRBJ1-4 | TRBV10-1 | NA | TGCGCCAGCAGTAAGGACACGGATGAAAAACTGTTTTTT | CASSKDTDEKLFF
TRBD1 | TRBJ2-5 | TRBV19 | NA | TGTGCCAGTCGCCTAATGACAGGGGACGCCGAGACCCAGTACTTC | CASRLMTGDAETQYF
NA | TRBJ2-5 | TRBV12-3/TRBV12-4 | NA | TGTGCCACGCAAGCACGAGGAGAGACCCAGTACTTC | CATQARGETQYF
NA | TRBJ1-2 | TRBV28 | NA | TGTGCCAGCAGTTCTCAATTTGGCTACACCTTC | CASSSQFGYTF
NA | TRBJ1-3 | TRBV2 | once | TGTGCCAGCAGGGACCCTAGCTCTGGAAACACCATATATTTT | CASRDPSSGNTIYF
NA | TRBJ2-1 | TRBV30 | NA | TGTGCCTGGGATGACAGGCGGAAGAACAATGAGCAGTTCTTC | CAWDDRRKNNEQFF